These 25 T cell receptor beta chains were all obtained from the same sample, sequenced in a study of blood T cells in healthy people across ages. The authors ran a second PCR of about 6 to 12 cycles using a sample-barcoded 5' primer and a J-beta primer mix. One entry per CDR3 protein results from TCRdb running MiXCR on the 5' RACE reads. In the table there are 1,100,000 or so distinct CDR3 sequences, 45% of which are singletons. The sequenced material came from blood. Every receptor here comes from a woman in her sixties or seventies in good health.

J is TRBJ2-3 and V is TRBV29-1; D might be TRBD1 (6 bases). CDR3 length: 13 residues. Per the germline V gene, CDR1 is SQVTM and CDR2 is ANQGSEA. Trimming left V 5 bases short and J 6 bases short, with 15 bases between. The CDR3 DNA is TGCAGCGTTAAACGGGACACCTCGGATACGCAGTATTTT. It encodes CSVKRDTSDTQYF.

Many counts were recorded for this clonotype. V usage is TRBV7-3 and J usage is TRBJ2-5; D unresolved. Trimming pared 2 bases from V and 1 base from J, leaving 8 bases between. The CDR3 loop spans 14 amino acids. Germline V gene sequence: CDR1 SGHTA, CDR2 FQGTGA. The CDR3 nucleotides read TGTGCCAGCAGCTTAGGGCCAGGCCAAGAGACCCAGTACTTC. Translating gives CASSLGPGQETQYF.

V usage is TRBV11-1 and J usage is TRBJ2-1; weak D call: TRBD1 (5 bases). This CDR3 contains 14 residues. Germline CDR1 and CDR2: SGHAT and FQDESV (reference sequence). V lost 5 bases and J 0 bases, leaving 8 bases between the germline ends. CDR3 nucleotides: TGTGCCAGCAGCATGGGGCTCTCCTACAATGAGCAGTTCTTC. It encodes CASSMGLSYNEQFF.

This chain uses TRBV24-1 with TRBJ2-5; 7 nucleotides agree with TRBD1. The end of the DNA fits TRBJ2-7 better, so the J call may be wrong. The V gene's germline CDR1 is KGHDR and CDR2 SFDVKD. The CDR3 is 12 residues long. The CDR3 DNA sequence: TGTGCCACCCGACAGGGCACCTACGAGCAGTACTTC. This gives the protein CATRQGTYEQYF.

This clonotype was detected a few times. The V and J genes are TRBV21-1 and TRBJ2-4. TRBV21-1 is described as a pseudogene. This CDR3 is 15 amino acids long. CDR3 sequence (DNA): TGTGCCAGCAGCATAGTTCGGCAGCCCAAAAACATTCAGTACTTC. It encodes CASSIVRQPKNIQYF.

CDR3 nucleotides: TGTGCCAGTAGTATAGATCCCAGGACAGGACCCACAGATACGCAGTATTTT. It specifies CASSIDPRTGPTDTQYF. V and J are TRBV19 and TRBJ2-3; 7 nucleotides agree with TRBD1. The CDR3 runs 17 residues. J lost 2 bases, V lost 0 bases, and 8 bases had no gene match. Germline values: CDR1 LNHDA, CDR2 SQIVND (reference sequence).

V and J are TRBV20-1 and TRBJ2-1; 11 bases are shared with TRBD1. The tail of the sequence fits TRBJ2-7 better, so the J call may be wrong. The CDR3 spans 14 residues. Germline lookup yields CDR1 DFQATT and CDR2 SNEGSKA (reference sequence). The CDR3 region is CSARGQGVDYEQYF. CDR3 in DNA: TGCAGTGCTAGGGGACAGGGGGTCGACTACGAGCAGTACTTC.

The CDR3 nucleotides read TGCGCCAGCAGCTTGGTGGCTAGCGGCCACAATGAGCAGTTCTTC. This translates into CASSLVASGHNEQFF. This chain connects TRBV5-1 to TRBJ2-1; TRBD2 matches at 7 bases. The CDR3 runs to 15 residues. The J segment lost 5 bases and the V segment lost 0 bases, leaving 5 bases of the junction unmatched. Looked up from germline, CDR1 is SGHRS and CDR2 is YFSETQ. The variable domain in full, with the rest retrieved from reference TRBV5-1 and TRBJ2-1, is KAGVTQTPRYLIKTRGQQVTLSCSPISGHRSVSWYQQTPGQGLQFLFEYFSETQRNKGNFPGRFSGRQFSNSRSEMNVSTLELGDSALYLCASSLVASGHNEQFFGPGTRLTVL.

This clonotype has at least ten counts. The genes are TRBV14 and TRBJ2-7, with 13 bases fitting TRBD2. Looked up from germline, CDR1 is SGHDN and CDR2 is FVKESK. CDR3 length: 18 residues. The J segment lost 2 bases and the V segment lost 5 bases, leaving 12 bases of the junction unmatched. The CDR3 DNA sequence: TGTGCCAGCAGCTCAGCCCTCGGGACTAGCGGGAAGGCCTACGAGCAGTACTTC. It encodes CASSSALGTSGKAYEQYF.

V usage is TRBV3-1 and J usage is TRBJ2-5; 9 positions match TRBD1. The DNA end lines up better with TRBJ2-7; the J call may be wrong. CDR1 LGHDT and CDR2 YNNKEL come from the germline V gene (reference sequence). This CDR3 contains 15 residues. This CDR3 is CASSQVPQGAGEQYF. In DNA form, the CDR3 reads TGTGCCAGCAGCCAAGTCCCACAGGGGGCGGGCGAGCAGTACTTC.

The chain links TRBV20-1 to TRBJ1-2, with unresolved D. Trimming shortened V by 1 base and J by 6 bases, and 12 bases separated the two germline ends. Germline assignment: CDR1 DFQATT and CDR2 SNEGSKA (reference sequence). The CDR3 has 13 residues. In DNA form, the CDR3 reads TGCAGTGCTAGAGGCAGGCAAGTAGATGGCTACACCTTC. Translation gives CSARGRQVDGYTF.

This chain links TRBV5-4 with TRBJ2-7, with 9 bases aligning to TRBD1. Per germline, CDR1 SGHNT and CDR2 YYREEE (reference sequence). Trimming at V came to 4 bases and at J to 12 bases, leaving 8 bases not matched to a gene. The CDR3 is 12 amino acids. The CDR3 sequence: CASSLDRGERYF. In nucleotides, the CDR3 is TGTGCCAGCAGCCTGGACAGGGGAGAACGGTACTTC.

This clonotype has just a few counts. The J gene is TRBJ2-1, the V gene TRBV15; 7 positions agree with TRBD2. This CDR3 has 15 amino acids. V lost 1 base and J lost 0; bases outside the gene matches: 0. Germline V CDR1 and CDR2: LNHNV, YYDKDF (reference sequence). The CDR3 protein is CATSRAGGSYNEQFF. In DNA form, the CDR3 reads TGTGCCACCAGCAGAGCGGGAGGCTCCTACAATGAGCAGTTCTTC. The variable domain in full, completed from reference TRBV15 and TRBJ2-1, reads DAMVIQNPRYQVTQFGKPVTLSCSQTLNHNVMYWYQQKSSQAPKLLFHYYDKDFNNEADTPDNFQSRRPNTSFCFLDIRSPGLGDTAMYLCATSRAGGSYNEQFFGPGTRLTVL.

This rearrangement joins TRBV12-3 or TRBV12-4 to TRBJ1-5, with TRBD1 identical over 9 bases. Trimming at V came to 6 bases and at J to 4 bases, leaving 4 bases not matched to a gene. This CDR3 has 14 residues. The chain's CDR3 is CASRTGTGNQPQHF. In DNA, the CDR3 is TGTGCCAGCAGGACCGGGACAGGGAATCAGCCCCAGCATTTT.

This clonotype has at least ten counts. This chain connects TRBV7-9 to TRBJ2-7; no clear D gene. The V end lost 1 base, the J end lost 2 bases, and 3 bases lay between the germline ends. CDR1 is SEHNR, CDR2 FQNEAQ, per germline (reference sequence). This CDR3 is built from 12 residues. The CDR3 DNA follows: TGTGCCAGCAGCTTAGAGACCTACGAGCAGTACTTC. Protein: CASSLETYEQYF.

The chain employs TRBV7-4 and TRBJ1-4, with 8 bases matching TRBD1. This CDR3 has 15 amino acids. V lost 3 bases, J lost 6 bases, and 6 bases stayed unmatched. Germline CDR1 SGHVT, CDR2 SQSDAQ. The CDR3 reads CASSFEQGVDEKLFF. CDR3 bases: TGTGCCAGCAGCTTCGAACAGGGGGTGGATGAAAAACTGTTTTTT.

This clonotype was detected a few times. The rearrangement joins TRBV10-3 to TRBJ1-4, with D hard to call. Germline V gives CDR1 ENHRY, CDR2 SYGVKD. The V end was cut by 3 bases, the J end by 7 bases, with 12 bases between. The CDR3 consists of 14 residues. CDR3 sequence: CAISDDPEGEKLFF. CDR3 DNA: TGTGCCATCAGTGACGACCCCGAGGGTGAAAAACTGTTTTTT.

This clonotype has a handful of counts. V and J are TRBV14 and TRBJ1-3; 8 bases match TRBD1. Germline lookup yields CDR1 SGHDN and CDR2 FVKESK. J was trimmed by 2 bases and V by 4 bases; bases with no gene match: 4. The CDR3 is 15 amino acids. CDR3 residues: CASSLTGGTGNTIYF. DNA of the CDR3: TGTGCCAGCAGCCTCACAGGGGGAACTGGAAACACCATATATTTT.

This clonotype was found once. The chain couples TRBV5-1 to TRBJ2-1; 7 bases are shared with TRBD1. This CDR3 contains 11 residues. Losses at the gene ends were 4 bases for V and 13 bases for J; bases not matched to a gene: 5. Germline CDR1 is SGHRS and CDR2 is YFSETQ. The CDR3 bases are TGCGCCAGCAGCCAGGGACAGTCTCAGTTCTTC. Its translation: CASSQGQSQFF.

The chain is built from TRBV19 and TRBJ2-1; D remains unclear. Germline V gene sequence: CDR1 LNHDA, CDR2 SQIVND (reference sequence). The length of the CDR3 is 13 residues. The V and J ends lost 6 bases and 6 bases respectively, with 12 bases between them. CDR3 sequence reads: CASSQVVTNEQFF. The CDR3 DNA reads as TGTGCCAGTAGCCAAGTAGTGACCAATGAGCAGTTCTTC.

The genes are TRBV12-3 or TRBV12-4 and TRBJ2-1; 7 nucleotides agree with TRBD2. The CDR3 loop spans 11 amino acids. Trimming cost V 10 bases and J 4 bases; bases outside gene matches: 1. DNA for the CDR3: TGTGCCAACGGGGGGTACAATGAGCAGTTCTTC. This encodes CANGGYNEQFF.

This clonotype turned up a few times. The V and J genes are TRBV20-1 and TRBJ2-7, with TRBD2 matching 8 bases. Germline V CDR1 and CDR2: DFQATT, SNEGSKA (reference sequence). The CDR3 consists of 15 residues. Trimming removed 3 bases from V and 0 bases from J; junction bases left unmatched: 7. CDR3 sequence: CSASGGEGSSYEQYF. The DNA for the CDR3 is TGCAGTGCTAGCGGGGGGGAAGGCAGCTCCTACGAGCAGTACTTC.

This clonotype was seen ten or more times. This chain connects TRBV6-6 to TRBJ2-7; the match to TRBD2 covers 11 bases. Trimming removed 0 bases from V and 5 bases from J; junction bases left unmatched: 9. This CDR3 has 17 residues. Germline loops: CDR1 MNHNY, CDR2 SVGAGI (reference sequence). The CDR3 here is CASSYSGLAALTDEQYF. In DNA form, the CDR3 reads TGTGCCAGCAGTTACTCGGGACTAGCGGCCCTTACCGACGAGCAGTACTTC.

The chain carries TRBV28 and TRBJ2-4; perhaps TRBD1 as D (6 bases). Germline CDR1 MDHEN, CDR2 SYDVKM. V was cut by 8 bases and J by 15 bases, with 20 bases left in between. CDR3 length: 12 residues. CDR3 protein: CASGSRAGAVYF. The CDR3 DNA sequence: TGTGCCAGCGGTTCCAGGGCAGGGGCCGTGTACTTC.

This clonotype was seen a few times. The chain employs TRBV12-3 or TRBV12-4 and TRBJ1-6; D remains ambiguous. The CDR3 extends over 14 amino acids. Between the trimmed V and J ends, which lost 5 bases and 7 bases, there was a span of 12 bases. The CDR3 region has the DNA TGTGCCAGCAGTCCCAGGAGGATCAATTCACCCCTCCACTTT. This sequence encodes CASSPRRINSPLHF.